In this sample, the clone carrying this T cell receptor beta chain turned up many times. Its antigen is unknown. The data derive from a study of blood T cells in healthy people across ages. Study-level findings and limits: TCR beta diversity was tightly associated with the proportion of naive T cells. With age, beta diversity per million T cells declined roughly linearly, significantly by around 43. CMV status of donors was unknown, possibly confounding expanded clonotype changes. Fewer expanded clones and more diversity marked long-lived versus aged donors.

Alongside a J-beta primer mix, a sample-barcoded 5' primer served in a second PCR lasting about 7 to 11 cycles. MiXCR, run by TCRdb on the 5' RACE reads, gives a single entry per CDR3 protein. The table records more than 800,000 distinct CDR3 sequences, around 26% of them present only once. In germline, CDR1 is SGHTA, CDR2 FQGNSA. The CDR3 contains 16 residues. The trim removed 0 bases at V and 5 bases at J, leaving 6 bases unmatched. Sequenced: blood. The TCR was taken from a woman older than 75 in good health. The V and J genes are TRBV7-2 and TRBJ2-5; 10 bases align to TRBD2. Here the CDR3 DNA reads TGTGCCAGCAGCTTAGCACCTAGCGGGGGCCAGGAGACCCAGTACTTC. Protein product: CASSLAPSGGQETQYF.